This T cell receptor (beta chain) is from a study of shared clonotypes between healthy human individuals. V lost 3 bases and J lost 1, with 13 bases in between. The germline V gene encodes CDR1 MNHEY and CDR2 SVGAGI. The CDR3 sequence is 16 residues long. Study-wide findings and caveats: Non-shared clonotypes displayed generation probabilities falling below those of clonotypes present in all four donors.

Profiled with immunoSEQ multiplex PCR; TCRdb holds only in-frame clones, not every one. Of some 2 million clones listed, 85% to 95% are singletons. A word on this clone: As yet, its antigen is unknown.

The clonotype originates from a man between 18 and 35 years old in good health. The sample comprised naive CD4+ T cells sorted from blood. Noted subset: CD45RA+ positively selected. The V gene is TRBV6-5, the J gene TRBJ2-1; tentative D call: TRBD1 (5 bases). DNA of the CDR3: TGTGCCAGCAGTTATTCAGGGTCCGAATCCTACAATGAGCAGTTCTTC. It yields the protein CASSYSGSESYNEQFF.